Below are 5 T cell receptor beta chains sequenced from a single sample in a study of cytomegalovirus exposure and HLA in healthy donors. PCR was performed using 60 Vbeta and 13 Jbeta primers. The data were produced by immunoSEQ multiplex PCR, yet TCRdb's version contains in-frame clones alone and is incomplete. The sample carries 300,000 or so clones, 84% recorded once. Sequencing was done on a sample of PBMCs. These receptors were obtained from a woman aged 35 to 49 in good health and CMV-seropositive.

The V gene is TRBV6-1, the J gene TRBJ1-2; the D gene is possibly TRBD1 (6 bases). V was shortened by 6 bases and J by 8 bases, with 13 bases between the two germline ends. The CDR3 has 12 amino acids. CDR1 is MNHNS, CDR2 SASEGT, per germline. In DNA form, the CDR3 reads TGTGCCAGCAGGGAGGGGGGGGTCGGCTACACCTTC. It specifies CASREGGVGYTF.

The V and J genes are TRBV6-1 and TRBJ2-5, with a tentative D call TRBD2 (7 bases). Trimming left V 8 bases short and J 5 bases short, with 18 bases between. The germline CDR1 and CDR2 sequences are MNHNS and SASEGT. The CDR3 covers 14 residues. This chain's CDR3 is CASSEGGAGETQYF. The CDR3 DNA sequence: TGTGCCAGCTCAGAGGGGGGGGCTGGTGAGACCCAGTACTTC.

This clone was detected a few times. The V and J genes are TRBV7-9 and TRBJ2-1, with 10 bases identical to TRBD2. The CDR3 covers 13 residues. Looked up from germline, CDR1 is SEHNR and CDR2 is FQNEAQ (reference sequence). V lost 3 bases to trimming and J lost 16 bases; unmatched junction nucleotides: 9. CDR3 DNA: TGTGCCAGCAGCTTTCTAGCGGGAGTGGGGGCATTCTTC. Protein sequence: CASSFLAGVGAFF.

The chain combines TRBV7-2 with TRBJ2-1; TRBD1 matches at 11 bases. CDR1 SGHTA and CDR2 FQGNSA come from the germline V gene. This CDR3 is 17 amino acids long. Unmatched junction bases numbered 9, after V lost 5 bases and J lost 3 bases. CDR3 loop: CASSREPGQGDYNEQFF. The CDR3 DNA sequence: TGTGCCAGCAGCCGGGAACCGGGACAGGGGGACTACAATGAGCAGTTCTTC.

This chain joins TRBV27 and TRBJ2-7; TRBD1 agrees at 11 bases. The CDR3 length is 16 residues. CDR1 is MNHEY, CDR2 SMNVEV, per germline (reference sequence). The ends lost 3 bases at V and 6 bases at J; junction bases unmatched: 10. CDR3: CASSLRSGQGAGEQYF. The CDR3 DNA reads TGTGCCAGCAGTTTGAGATCCGGACAGGGGGCAGGCGAGCAGTACTTC.